The T cell receptor (beta chain) under discussion was sequenced for a study of regulatory T cells in long-lasting Graves disease. Time point described: newly diagnosed GD, antithyroid drugs for less than 3 months. The TCR library was made from RNA extracted from PBMCs. Xi'an, China, was home to the endocrinology department that provided patients. The V and J ends lost 7 bases and 4 bases respectively, with 17 bases between them. CDR1 SEHNR and CDR2 FQNEAQ come from the germline V gene (reference sequence). CDR3 length: 15 amino acids. This clonotype was recorded at least ten times. Antigen unknown. For TCR beta, libraries came from iRepertoire HTBI primers and Arm-PCR of CDR3 regions. TCRdb re-called the multiplex PCR reads through MiXCR, storing one row per CDR3 protein. Of hundreds of thousands of distinct CDR3 sequences in the sample, 16% were seen once. Study-wide results and limits: TRBV28, TRBJ1-2 and TRBJ2-5 emerged as the favored segments in persistent disease. The study found lower TCR diversity in persistent Graves' patients than in newly diagnosed ones.

These records were also assigned to another study, of T cells in Graves' hyperthyroidism and ophthalmopathy. That investigation notes: The HTBI primer set drove a first-round RT-PCR of the TCR CDR3.

V is TRBV7-9 and J is TRBJ2-1; D not resolved. This clonotype was obtained from a woman between 25 and 40 years old with Graves disease. Specimen: peripheral blood mononuclear cells (PBMCs), collected at new diagnosis, from a patient treated with antithyroid drugs. Written as DNA, the CDR3 is TGTGCCAGCACCTCCGGATCCCTGGGATACAATGAGCAGTTCTTC. This gives the protein CASTSGSLGYNEQFF.